A single sample is the source of the 20 T cell receptor beta chains below, sequenced in a study of CD8 T cells in Susac syndrome. Reverse transcription of roughly 0.5 to 1 ug RNA used random hexamers. TCRdb re-called the immunoSEQ multiplex PCR reads with MiXCR, one entry per CDR3 protein. The data show about 90,000 distinct CDR3 sequences, with about 93% seen just once and less than 0.35% held by the top ten. The sample was CD8+ T cells from PBMCs. These receptors were taken from a human donor in good health.

The chain couples TRBV2 to TRBJ2-2, with D possibly matching TRBD2 (6 bases). The V gene lost 3 bases and the J gene lost 6 bases, with 20 bases spanning the gap. The germline V gene encodes CDR1 SNHLY and CDR2 FYNNEI. The CDR3 loop spans 17 amino acids. CDR3 sequence: CASSDSAAGRFAGELFF. CDR3 bases: TGTGCCAGCAGTGATAGTGCGGCAGGGAGGTTTGCCGGGGAGCTGTTTTTT. The complete variable domain, with remaining parts taken from reference TRBV2 and TRBJ2-2, reads EPEVTQTPSHQVTQMGQEVILRCVPISNHLYFYWYRQILGQKVEFLVSFYNNEISEKSEIFDDQFSVERPDGSNFTLKIRSTKLEDSAMYFCASSDSAAGRFAGELFFGEGSRLTVL.

The chain couples TRBV9 to TRBJ2-3; D call uncertain. The CDR3 runs to 13 residues. Trimming shortened V by 7 bases and J by 1 base, and 10 bases separated the two germline ends. Germline CDR1 SGDLS, CDR2 YYNGEE. CDR3 in amino acids: CASGAGGTDTQYF. The DNA for the CDR3 is TGTGCCAGCGGAGCCGGCGGCACAGATACGCAGTATTTT.

This rearrangement joins TRBV19 to TRBJ1-2, with D tentatively TRBD1 (6 bases). CDR1 is LNHDA and CDR2 is SQIVND in the germline V gene (reference sequence). This CDR3 spans 15 amino acids. V dropped 5 bases and J dropped 4 bases, with 17 bases sitting between them. CDR3 region: CASSAREGGSYGYTF. Here the CDR3 DNA reads TGTGCCAGTAGTGCTCGGGAGGGGGGTAGCTATGGCTACACCTTC.

The genes are TRBV29-1 and TRBJ1-1; D possibly corresponds to TRBD1 (5 bases). This CDR3 spans 11 amino acids. V lost 4 bases and J lost 8, with 11 bases in between. The V gene's germline CDR1 is SQVTM and CDR2 ANQGSEA. CDR3 residues: CSVGGDPEAFF. CDR3 nucleotide sequence: TGCAGCGTTGGGGGGGACCCAGAAGCTTTCTTT.

The chain combines TRBV7-7 with TRBJ2-5, with D unclear. Germline CDR1 reads SSHAT; CDR2 reads FNYEAQ (reference sequence). V was trimmed by 6 bases and J by 2 bases, leaving 16 bases between them. This CDR3 has 15 residues. The CDR3 here is CASSFVLSPQETQYF. The CDR3 nucleotides are TGTGCCAGCAGTTTCGTCCTATCCCCTCAAGAGACCCAGTACTTC.

This rearrangement joins TRBV3-1 to TRBJ2-5; 8 nucleotides agree with TRBD2. Germline CDR1 LGHDT, CDR2 YNNKEL (reference sequence). The CDR3 is 15 amino acids. V was pared by 5 bases and J by 3 bases, with 8 bases of the junction left unmatched. The CDR3 nucleotides are TGTGCCAGCAGCTACTCGAGGACTAGCAAAGAGACCCAGTACTTC. Translating gives CASSYSRTSKETQYF.

The chain has TRBV5-6 and TRBJ2-7, with D maybe TRBD2 (5 bases). The CDR3 sequence is 11 residues long. Germline V gene lookup returns CDR1 SGHDT and CDR2 YYEEEE. Trimming removed 3 bases at V and 5 bases at J, with 6 bases between. DNA for the CDR3: TGTGCCAGCAGCTCGGGAAACGAGCAGTACTTC. It codes for CASSSGNEQYF.

The rearrangement links TRBV4-1 to TRBJ2-1; D tentatively reads TRBD1 or TRBD2 (5 bases each). The germline CDR1 and CDR2 sequences are MGHRA and YSYEKL. The V end was cut by 4 bases, the J end by 8 bases, with 24 bases between. This CDR3 region has 17 residues. In nucleotides, the CDR3 is TGCGCCAGCAGCCGAGAATCGGGGACCGGCGGGTTGGATGAGCAGTTCTTC. Its protein product is CASSRESGTGGLDEQFF.

V is TRBV6-1 and J is TRBJ2-5; TRBD2 agrees at 11 bases. CDR1 is MNHNS, CDR2 SASEGT, per germline. Trimming removed 10 bases from V and 1 base from J; junction bases left unmatched: 8. This CDR3 is built from 15 residues. DNA of the CDR3: TGTGCCACTCAATTAGCGGGGGGGTCCCAAGAGACCCAGTACTTC. Its protein is CATQLAGGSQETQYF.

The rearrangement links TRBV19 to TRBJ2-7; 7 nucleotides line up with TRBD1. Trimming took 4 bases from V and 9 from J; bases not matched to a gene: 12. Germline values: CDR1 LNHDA, CDR2 SQIVND (reference sequence). This CDR3 spans 14 amino acids. The CDR3 region is CASSKGAQGPWQYF. CDR3 nucleotide sequence: TGTGCCAGTAGTAAGGGGGCACAGGGCCCGTGGCAGTACTTC.

The J gene is TRBJ2-6, the V gene TRBV4-2; a possible D gene is TRBD2 (5 bases). The ends were cut back, 5 bases at V and 2 bases at J, with 10 bases in the middle. The CDR3 loop spans 15 amino acids. Germline V gene sequence: CDR1 LGHNA, CDR2 YNFKEQ. The CDR3 DNA reads as TGTGCCAGCAGCACCCACGGGGCTGGGGCCAACGTCCTGACTTTC. This sequence encodes CASSTHGAGANVLTF.

This clonotype was counted a few times. The rearrangement links TRBV6-5 to TRBJ2-7; no firm D call. The V end lost 2 bases, the J end lost 0 bases, and 5 bases lay between the germline ends. The CDR3 covers 13 residues. Germline-derived CDR1 and CDR2 are MNHEY and SVGAGI. CDR3 sequence: CASSYRRSYEQYF. In DNA, the CDR3 is TGTGCCAGCAGTTACCGACGCTCCTACGAGCAGTACTTC.

The chain has TRBV2 and TRBJ2-7, with 8 bases lining up with TRBD1. The CDR3 loop spans 12 amino acids. Germline lookup yields CDR1 SNHLY and CDR2 FYNNEI. V was pared by 8 bases and J by 2 bases, with 2 bases of the junction left unmatched. The CDR3 coding sequence is TGTGCCAGCTGGGGACAGGCCTACGAGCAGTACTTC. It codes for CASWGQAYEQYF.

The CDR3 here is CGVGNRENYGYTF. The DNA of the CDR3 is TGCGGGGTGGGGAACAGGGAAAACTATGGCTACACCTTC. The gene calls are TRBV20-1 and TRBJ1-2; weak D call: TRBD1 (6 bases). This CDR3 has 13 amino acids. In germline, CDR1 is DFQATT, CDR2 SNEGSKA (reference sequence).

DNA of the CDR3: TGTGCCAGCAGCCCACTAGGACAAGTCCAAGAGACCCAGTACTTC. The encoded protein is CASSPLGQVQETQYF. The chain couples TRBV14 to TRBJ2-5; D possibly uses TRBD1 or TRBD2 (5 bases each). The germline gives CDR1 SGHDN, CDR2 FVKESK. Trimming removed 4 bases at V and 1 base at J, with 13 bases between. CDR3 length equals 15 residues. Looking up the rest from reference TRBV14 and TRBJ2-5 gives the full variable domain: EAGVTQFPSHSVIEKGQTVTLRCDPISGHDNLYWYRRVMGKEIKFLLHFVKESKQDESGMPNNRFLAERTGGTYSTLKVQPAELEDSGVYFCASSPLGQVQETQYFGPGTRLLVL.

The chain recombines TRBV3-1 with TRBJ1-4, with D unresolved. Germline CDR1 is LGHDT and CDR2 is YNNKEL (reference sequence). V was shortened by 4 bases and J by 2 bases, with 2 bases between the two germline ends. The length of the CDR3 is 12 residues. The DNA of the CDR3 is TGTGCCAGCAGCCTTACTAATGAAAAACTGTTTTTT. It translates to CASSLTNEKLFF. The whole variable domain, remainder taken from reference TRBV3-1 and TRBJ1-4, is DTAVSQTPKYLVTQMGNDKSIKCEQNLGHDTMYWYKQDSKKFLKIMFSYNNKELIINETVPNRFSPKSPDKAHLNLHINSLELGDSAVYFCASSLTNEKLFFGSGTQLSVL.

This rearrangement joins TRBV5-8 to TRBJ1-4; unclear D gene. Germline V gene lookup returns CDR1 SGHTS and CDR2 YDEGEE. Trimming removed 4 bases at V and 5 bases at J, with 15 bases between. The length of the CDR3 is 15 residues. CDR3 DNA: TGTGCCAGCAGCGCGCCCTTGGGAGGAAATGAAAAACTGTTTTTT. Translated: CASSAPLGGNEKLFF.

V gene TRBV3-1 combines with J gene TRBJ2-1, with 7 bases aligning to TRBD2. The ends lost 1 base at V and 8 bases at J; junction bases unmatched: 11. Germline V gene sequence: CDR1 LGHDT, CDR2 YNNKEL (reference sequence). This CDR3 is built from 16 residues. CDR3 residues: CASSQGSSGVGYEQFF. DNA of the CDR3: TGTGCCAGCAGCCAAGGGTCCAGCGGGGTGGGCTATGAGCAGTTCTTC.

The V gene is TRBV6-1, the J gene TRBJ2-7; D call uncertain. V lost 0 bases to trimming and J lost 3 bases, with 9 bases between them. Germline V gene lookup returns CDR1 MNHNS and CDR2 SASEGT. The CDR3 length is 14 residues. The CDR3 bases are TGTGCCAGCAGTGAAGCGCCCAGGTACTACGAGCAGTACTTC. Translating gives CASSEAPRYYEQYF.

This clonotype was seen a single time. The chain joins TRBV9 to TRBJ2-3; no firm D call. The V gene lost 2 bases and the J gene lost 1 base, with 11 bases spanning the gap. The CDR3 totals 15 residues. Germline CDR1 and CDR2: SGDLS and YYNGEE. CDR3: CASSVSGARTDTQYF. DNA of the CDR3: TGTGCCAGCAGCGTCTCCGGAGCGCGCACAGATACGCAGTATTTT.